These 12 T cell receptor beta chains were sequenced from one sample in a study of CD8 T cells in Susac syndrome. An input of 0.5 to 1 ug of RNA was subjected to reverse transcription using random hexamers. From the immunoSEQ multiplex PCR reads, TCRdb called clonotypes with MiXCR, one entry per CDR3 protein. Seen here are about 120,000 distinct CDR3 sequences, about 95% observed once, and the top ten hold over 0.1%. Material for sequencing was CD4+ T cells from PBMCs. These receptors all stem from a human donor with multiple sclerosis.

The V call is TRBV6-6, the J call TRBJ1-1, with D possibly TRBD1 on 5 matching bases. Trimming stripped 5 bases from V and 3 bases from J, with 7 bases between. Germline CDR1 reads MNHNY; CDR2 reads SVGAGI (reference sequence). This CDR3 is built from 12 residues. The CDR3 region has the DNA TGTGCCAGCAGTGACAGACACACTGAAGCTTTCTTT. Its protein is CASSDRHTEAFF.

The chain has TRBV7-3 and TRBJ2-1; 13 nucleotides align to TRBD2. The ends lost 2 bases at V and 11 bases at J; junction bases unmatched: 6. The CDR3 spans 15 residues. Germline V lookup: CDR1 SGHTA, CDR2 FQGTGA. The CDR3 loop is CASSLRTSGGSQQFF. For the CDR3, the DNA is TGTGCCAGCAGCTTACGGACTAGCGGGGGTAGCCAGCAGTTCTTC.

The chain uses TRBV9 and TRBJ2-7, with 8 bases that match TRBD1. Germline trimming cut 3 bases from V and 3 bases from J; bases unmatched to any gene: 5. Germline CDR1 is SGDLS and CDR2 is YYNGEE. CDR3 length equals 14 residues. The CDR3 here is CASSAQGTGYEQYF. The DNA of the CDR3 is TGTGCCAGCAGCGCGCAGGGGACAGGCTACGAGCAGTACTTC.

This sequence joins TRBV19 and TRBJ2-6, with D hard to call. Trimming took 6 bases from V and 2 from J, leaving 11 bases between them. CDR3 length equals 15 residues. CDR1 is LNHDA, CDR2 SQIVND, per germline (reference sequence). The CDR3 coding sequence is TGTGCCAGTAGCAATCAGCCCCCTGGGGCCAACGTCCTGACTTTC. It specifies CASSNQPPGANVLTF.

J is TRBJ2-5 and V is TRBV7-2, with unresolved D. V was shortened by 5 bases and J by 4 bases, with 11 bases between the two germline ends. This CDR3 is built from 13 residues. From germline, CDR1 is SGHTA and CDR2 FQGNSA. CDR3 protein: CASSVLYGETQYF. CDR3 in DNA: TGTGCCAGCAGCGTCCTTTACGGAGAGACCCAGTACTTC.

This clonotype was recorded a few times. V is TRBV12-3 or TRBV12-4 and J is TRBJ1-2; 9 bases agree with TRBD1. The CDR3 runs 14 residues. V shed 4 bases and J 5 bases; nucleotides not matched to a gene: 5. In DNA form, the CDR3 reads TGTGCCAGCAGTTCCGGGGACAGGGTGTATGGCTACACCTTC. It is translated as CASSSGDRVYGYTF.

The V and J genes are TRBV12-3 or TRBV12-4 and TRBJ2-7; D perhaps matches TRBD2 (5 bases). This CDR3 spans 13 amino acids. The germline V and J ends were trimmed by 6 bases and 2 bases, with 11 bases remaining between them. The CDR3: CASRITAAYEQYF. Written as DNA, the CDR3 is TGTGCCAGCAGGATAACAGCGGCCTACGAGCAGTACTTC.

The V gene is TRBV4-3, the J gene TRBJ2-5; D gene unclear. The ends were cut back, 4 bases at V and 4 bases at J, with 10 bases in the middle. The CDR3 extends over 13 amino acids. Per the germline V gene, CDR1 is LGHNA and CDR2 is YSLEER. The CDR3 nucleotides read TGCGCCAGCAGCCTTCGGGTAGGAGAGACCCAGTACTTC. Protein: CASSLRVGETQYF.

The rearrangement links TRBV6-5 to TRBJ1-5; 9 nucleotides agree with TRBD1. Germline loops: CDR1 MNHEY, CDR2 SVGAGI. The CDR3 is 13 residues long. J lost 6 bases, V lost 6 bases, and 3 bases had no gene match. The CDR3 here is CASRQGAGQPQHF. CDR3 bases: TGTGCCAGCAGACAGGGGGCCGGTCAGCCCCAGCATTTT.

The V and J genes are TRBV5-4 and TRBJ2-7; maybe TRBD1 (5 bases). Trimming took off 2 bases at V and 6 bases at J, with 12 bases between the two ends. Germline V gene data show CDR1 as SGHNT and CDR2 as YYREEE (reference sequence). The CDR3 is made up of 13 amino acids. The CDR3 DNA reads as TGTGCCAGCAGCTTATCCGACAGCCTCGAGCAGTACTTC. Protein: CASSLSDSLEQYF.

The chain couples TRBV5-4 to TRBJ2-7, with 7 bases aligning to TRBD1. The CDR3 extends over 16 amino acids. The germline V gene has CDR1 SGHNT and CDR2 YYREEE (reference sequence). J lost 3 bases, V lost 0 bases, and 9 bases had no gene match. CDR3 sequence: CASSLAPGTDYYEQYF. The CDR3 bases are TGTGCCAGCAGCTTGGCCCCCGGGACAGACTACTACGAGCAGTACTTC.

This clonotype has just one count. The genes are TRBV3-1 and TRBJ2-4; D remains ambiguous. This CDR3 contains 14 residues. CDR1 LGHDT and CDR2 YNNKEL come from the germline V gene (reference sequence). V was pared by 2 bases and J by 11 bases, with 16 bases between. The CDR3 region has the DNA TGTGCCAGCAGCCAACCTGGACCGGCTGTTTTTCAGTACTTC. Translated: CASSQPGPAVFQYF.